A single sample is the source of the 16 T cell receptor beta chains below, sequenced in a study of PD-1 blockade in classical Hodgkin lymphoma. Every one of the patients relapsed after autologous stem cell transplantation (brentuximab vedotin exposure was variable). Only in-frame clones appear in the TCRdb table, and some are missing; sequencing was by immunoSEQ multiplex PCR. The sample has over 80,000 clones, around nine tenths seen once. Specimen: peripheral blood mononuclear cells (PBMCs), collected at baseline. Receptors were obtained from a human donor with classical Hodgkin lymphoma.

This clone came up once. CDR3 bases: TGTGCCAGCGGGAGGGTTCAGCAGTACTTC. Residues: CASGRVQQYF. This chain uses TRBV6-5 with TRBJ2-7; 7 bases are shared with TRBD2. Germline CDR1 reads MNHEY; CDR2 reads SVGAGI. The length of the CDR3 is 10 residues. Unmatched junction bases numbered 3, after V lost 8 bases and J lost 8 bases.

This chain joins TRBV10-1 and TRBJ1-3; 8 nucleotides line up with TRBD1. The trim removed 4 bases at V and 0 bases at J, leaving 14 bases unmatched. This CDR3 has 19 amino acids. Germline assignment: CDR1 WNHNN and CDR2 SYGVQD (reference sequence). In nucleotides, the CDR3 is TGCGCCAGCAGTGCCGGGACAGGCCCCTTTGGGATCTCTGGAAACACCATATATTTT. It specifies CASSAGTGPFGISGNTIYF.

V gene TRBV28 combines with J gene TRBJ2-2; D may be TRBD1 or TRBD2 (6 bases each). Trimming cost V 3 bases and J 4 bases, with 15 bases left between them. Germline V gene sequence: CDR1 MDHEN, CDR2 SYDVKM. This CDR3 is built from 16 residues. The CDR3 loop reads CASSFLGGKGTGELFF. The CDR3 DNA follows: TGTGCCAGCAGTTTTCTGGGGGGCAAGGGCACCGGGGAGCTGTTTTTT.

In its sample, this clone was seen once. The chain carries TRBV5-6 and TRBJ1-2; D is ambiguous. The CDR3 is made up of 13 amino acids. V lost 3 bases to trimming and J lost 8 bases, with 14 bases between them. Germline V gene sequence: CDR1 SGHDT, CDR2 YYEEEE. The CDR3, as DNA: TGTGCCAGCAGCTCCGGGCCCGGGGTCGGCTACACCTTC. It encodes CASSSGPGVGYTF.

The chain joins TRBV12-1 to TRBJ2-7; the DNA was not used to check the table's D call, TRBD1. TRBV12-1 is shown as a pseudogene. The CDR3 is 12 residues long. CDR3 sequence reads: CASSSQRQMQYF. CDR3 coding DNA: TGTGCCAGCAGCTCCCAACGACAGATGCAGTACTTC.

V usage is TRBV28 and J usage is TRBJ1-5, with D perhaps TRBD1 (5 bases). The CDR3 length is 15 residues. V was shortened by 3 bases and J by 6 bases, with 15 bases between the two germline ends. The germline CDR1 and CDR2 sequences are MDHEN and SYDVKM. The DNA for the CDR3 is TGTGCCAGCAGTTTCGGGGGTACAGGCGGTCAGCCCCAGCATTTT. Its protein product is CASSFGGTGGQPQHF.

The rearrangement uses TRBV7-9 and TRBJ1-4; D is perhaps TRBD1 (6 bases). The ends were cut back, 6 bases at V and 13 bases at J, with 24 bases in the middle. Germline loops: CDR1 SEHNR, CDR2 FQNEAQ (reference sequence). The CDR3 consists of 15 residues. The CDR3 loop is CASSFLGTRGSILFF. The DNA for the CDR3 is TGTGCCAGCAGTTTTCTCGGGACAAGGGGGTCTATACTGTTTTTT.

This sequence joins TRBV28 and TRBJ1-1; 7 nucleotides agree with TRBD1. V shed 3 bases, J shed 6 bases, and the junction held 7 bases outside the gene matches. Germline CDR1 and CDR2: MDHEN and SYDVKM. The CDR3 length is 14 residues. CDR3 coding DNA: TGTGCCAGCAGTTTGGCGACAGGGAGCGCTGAAGCTTTCTTT. It encodes CASSLATGSAEAFF.

The V gene is TRBV4-1, the J gene TRBJ2-3, with D unclear. The CDR3 covers 15 residues. Germline CDR1 reads MGHRA; CDR2 reads YSYEKL. Trimming pared 1 base from V and 6 bases from J, leaving 14 bases between. The CDR3 nucleotides are TGCGCCAGCAGCCAAGGACGGAGCCCTCCGGATACGCAGTATTTT. Its protein product is CASSQGRSPPDTQYF.

V and J are TRBV6-6 and TRBJ2-2, with unresolved D. V was cut by 7 bases and J by 0 bases, with 15 bases left in between. The CDR3 length is 16 residues. CDR1 and CDR2 from the germline V gene are MNHNY and SVGAGI (reference sequence). CDR3 nucleotides: TGTGCCAGCATGCCAACAGCGAGACCGAACACCGGGGAGCTGTTTTTT. It specifies CASMPTARPNTGELFF.

This clone has a handful of counts. The V gene is TRBV11-2, the J gene TRBJ2-7; D is ambiguous. The V end lost 0 bases, the J end lost 3 bases, and 0 bases lay between the germline ends. The CDR3 is 11 residues long. Looked up from germline, CDR1 is SGHAT and CDR2 is FQNNGV. DNA of the CDR3: TGTGCCAGCAGCTTAGACTACGAGCAGTACTTC. Protein sequence: CASSLDYEQYF.

This clone was counted a single time. V and J are TRBV10-1 and TRBJ2-7, with TRBD1 identical over 8 bases. In germline, CDR1 is WNHNN, CDR2 SYGVQD (reference sequence). There are 15 residues in the CDR3. Trimming cost V 6 bases and J 0 bases; bases outside gene matches: 7. The CDR3 here is CASSRRGQDSYEQYF. For the CDR3, the DNA is TGCGCCAGCAGCCGTAGGGGACAGGACTCCTACGAGCAGTACTTC.

This clone was observed a single time. This rearrangement joins TRBV2 to TRBJ1-1, with D possibly matching TRBD1 (5 bases). The CDR3 runs 14 residues. Germline lookup yields CDR1 SNHLY and CDR2 FYNNEI. Trimming took off 7 bases at V and 8 bases at J, with 20 bases between the two ends. CDR3 coding DNA: TGTGCCAGCAATCACTTTACCAGCCGGGACGAAGCTTTCTTT. As protein: CASNHFTSRDEAFF. The full variable domain, in which reference TRBV2 and TRBJ1-1 provide the parts outside the CDR3, is EPEVTQTPSHQVTQMGQEVILRCVPISNHLYFYWYRQILGQKVEFLVSFYNNEISEKSEIFDDQFSVERPDGSNFTLKIRSTKLEDSAMYFCASNHFTSRDEAFFGQGTRLTVV.

This chain uses TRBV28 with TRBJ2-2, with no clear D. The germline V gene encodes CDR1 MDHEN and CDR2 SYDVKM. This CDR3 has 15 residues. Trimming removed 7 bases from V and 5 bases from J, with 17 bases in between. The CDR3: CASIDRRLTTGELFF. CDR3 sequence (DNA): TGTGCCAGCATCGATCGGCGGCTGACTACCGGGGAGCTGTTTTTT.

V usage is TRBV7-9 and J usage is TRBJ2-5; TRBD1 might be the D (5 bases). CDR1 SEHNR and CDR2 FQNEAQ come from the germline V gene (reference sequence). Trimming removed 1 base from V and 4 bases from J, with 25 bases in between. This CDR3 has 19 residues. The CDR3 is CASSLGQNAIRRYRETQYF. The CDR3 nucleotides are TGTGCCAGCAGCTTAGGACAGAACGCTATTAGGAGATATAGAGAGACCCAGTACTTC. The full variable domain, its missing parts supplied by reference TRBV7-9 and TRBJ2-5, is DTGVSQNPRHKITKRGQNVTFRCDPISEHNRLYWYRQTLGQGPEFLTYFQNEAQLEKSRLLSDRFSAERPKGSFSTLEIQRTEQGDSAMYLCASSLGQNAIRRYRETQYFGPGTRLLVL.

This chain uses TRBV5-1 with TRBJ1-2; TRBD1 matches at 7 bases. Germline CDR1 SGHRS, CDR2 YFSETQ. This CDR3 contains 14 residues. V shed 0 bases, J shed 5 bases, and the junction held 4 bases outside the gene matches. CDR3 region: CASSLGGQNYGYTF. The CDR3 region has the DNA TGCGCCAGCAGCTTGGGGGGACAGAATTATGGCTACACCTTC.